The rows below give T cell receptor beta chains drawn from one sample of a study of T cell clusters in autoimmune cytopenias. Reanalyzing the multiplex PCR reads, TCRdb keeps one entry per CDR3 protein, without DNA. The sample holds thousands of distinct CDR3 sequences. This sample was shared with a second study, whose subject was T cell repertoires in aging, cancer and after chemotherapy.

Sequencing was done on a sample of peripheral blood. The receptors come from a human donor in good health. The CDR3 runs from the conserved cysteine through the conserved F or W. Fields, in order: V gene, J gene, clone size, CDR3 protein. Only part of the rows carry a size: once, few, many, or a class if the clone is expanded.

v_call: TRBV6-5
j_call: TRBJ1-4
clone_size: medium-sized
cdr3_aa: CASSFNRGGNEKLFF

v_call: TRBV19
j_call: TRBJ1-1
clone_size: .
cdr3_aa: CASTLGPREAFF

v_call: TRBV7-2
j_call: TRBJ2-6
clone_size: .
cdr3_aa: CASSRPGGTGANVLTF

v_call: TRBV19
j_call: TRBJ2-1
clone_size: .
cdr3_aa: CASQYRASGRDSYNEQFF

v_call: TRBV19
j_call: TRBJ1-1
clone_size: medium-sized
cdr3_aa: CASSRGQVFAEAFF

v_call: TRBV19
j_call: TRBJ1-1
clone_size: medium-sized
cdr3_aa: CAVGGDTEAFF

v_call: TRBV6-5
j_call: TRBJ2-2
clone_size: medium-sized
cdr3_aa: CASRGTAITGELFF

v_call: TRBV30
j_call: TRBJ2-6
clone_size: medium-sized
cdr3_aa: CAWRLTSGANVLTF

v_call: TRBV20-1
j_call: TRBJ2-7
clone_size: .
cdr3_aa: CSARPGTTEYEQYF

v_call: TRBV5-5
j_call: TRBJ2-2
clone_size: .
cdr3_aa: CASSLVGGRASYTGELFF

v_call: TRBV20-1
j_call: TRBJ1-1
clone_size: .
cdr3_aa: CSARTGVRSEAFF

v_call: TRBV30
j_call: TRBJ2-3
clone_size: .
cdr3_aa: CARRVPRADTQYF

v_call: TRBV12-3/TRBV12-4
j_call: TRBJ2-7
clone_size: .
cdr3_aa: CASSLIAGADEQYF

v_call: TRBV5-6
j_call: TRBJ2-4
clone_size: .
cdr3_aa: CASSGRDRAIQYF

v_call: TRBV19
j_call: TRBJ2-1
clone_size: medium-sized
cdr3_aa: CASSFPLSGRNLNEQFF

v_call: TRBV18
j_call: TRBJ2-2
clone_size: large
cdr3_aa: CASSPPSKAGGTGELFF

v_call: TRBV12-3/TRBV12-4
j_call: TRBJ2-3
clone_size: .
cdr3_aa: CASSFSGPTSTDTQYF

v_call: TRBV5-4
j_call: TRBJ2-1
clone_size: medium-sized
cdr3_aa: CASSSQVSDEQFF

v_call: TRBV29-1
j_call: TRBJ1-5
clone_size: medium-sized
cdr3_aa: CSVELQGDQPQHF

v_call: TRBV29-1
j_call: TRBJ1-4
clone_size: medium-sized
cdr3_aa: CSVDLGVDEKLFF

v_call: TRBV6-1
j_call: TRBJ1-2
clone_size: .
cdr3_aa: CASRPGPQNDYGYTF

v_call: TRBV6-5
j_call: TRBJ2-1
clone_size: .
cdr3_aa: CASSLTRSYNEQFF

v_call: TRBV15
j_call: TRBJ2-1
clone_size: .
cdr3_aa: CATSNDPENEQFF

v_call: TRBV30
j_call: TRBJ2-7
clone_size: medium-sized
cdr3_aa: CAFQGRNEQYF

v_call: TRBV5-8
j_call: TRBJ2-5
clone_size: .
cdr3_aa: CASSLGSAGETQYF

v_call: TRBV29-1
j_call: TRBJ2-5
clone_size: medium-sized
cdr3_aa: CSVGESPLGPQYF

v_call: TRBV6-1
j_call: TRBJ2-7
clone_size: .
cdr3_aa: CANGQGVSYEQYF

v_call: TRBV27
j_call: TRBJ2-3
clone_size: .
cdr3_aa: CASSSGQRGGGTDTQYF

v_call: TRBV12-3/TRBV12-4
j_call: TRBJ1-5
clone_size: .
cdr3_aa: CASSKNSNQPQHF

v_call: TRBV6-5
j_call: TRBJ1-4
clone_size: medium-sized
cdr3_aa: CASSPRGRTNEKLFF

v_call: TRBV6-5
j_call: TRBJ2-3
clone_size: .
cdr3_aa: CASSLGAGSSDTQYF

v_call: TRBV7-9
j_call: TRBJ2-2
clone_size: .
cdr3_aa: CASSNRWTSGIAGELFF

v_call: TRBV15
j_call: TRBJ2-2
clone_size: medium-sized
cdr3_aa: CATSRGGDSTGELFF

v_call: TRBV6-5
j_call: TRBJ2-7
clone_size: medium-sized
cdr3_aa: CASSYSGFGVYEQYF

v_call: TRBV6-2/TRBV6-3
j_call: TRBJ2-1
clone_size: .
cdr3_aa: CASGSRVNTPPYYNEQFF

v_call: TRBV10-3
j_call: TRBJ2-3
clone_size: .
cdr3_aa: CAHGQNTDTQYF

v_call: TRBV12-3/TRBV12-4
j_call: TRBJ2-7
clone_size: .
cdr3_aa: CASSRGYEQYF

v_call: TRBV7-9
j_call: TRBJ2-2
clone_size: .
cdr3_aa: CASSSSPSGRRAGELFF

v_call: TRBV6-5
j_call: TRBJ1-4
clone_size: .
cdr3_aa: CASTPSGAVHEKLFF

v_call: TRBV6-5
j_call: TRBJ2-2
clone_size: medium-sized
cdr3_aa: CASSYGGEDTGELFF

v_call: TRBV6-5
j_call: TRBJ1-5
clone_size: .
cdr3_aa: CASSSRQYPGQPQHF

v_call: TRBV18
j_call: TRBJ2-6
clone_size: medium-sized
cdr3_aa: CASSPLQGSGANVLTF

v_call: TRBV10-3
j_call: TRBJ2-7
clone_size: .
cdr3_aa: CATSGGGSSGRAFYEQYF

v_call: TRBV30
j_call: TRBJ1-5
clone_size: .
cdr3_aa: CASALDRHNQPQHF

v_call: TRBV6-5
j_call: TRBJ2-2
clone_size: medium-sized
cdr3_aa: CASSYSTVGELFF

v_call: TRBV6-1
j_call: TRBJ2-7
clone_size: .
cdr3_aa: CASRVIGYEQYF

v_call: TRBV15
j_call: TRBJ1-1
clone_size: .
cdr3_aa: CATSREGPLNTEAFF

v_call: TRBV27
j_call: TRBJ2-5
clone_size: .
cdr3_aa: CASRIKREIETQYF

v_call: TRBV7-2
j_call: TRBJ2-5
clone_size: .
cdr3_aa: CASNLGGAQETQYF

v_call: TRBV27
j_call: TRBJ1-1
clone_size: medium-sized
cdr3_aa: CASTFPTEAFF

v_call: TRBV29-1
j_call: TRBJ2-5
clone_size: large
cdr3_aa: CSVTGTAETQYF

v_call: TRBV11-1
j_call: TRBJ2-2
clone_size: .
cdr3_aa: CASSLVRGPNTGELFF

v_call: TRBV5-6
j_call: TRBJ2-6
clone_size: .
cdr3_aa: CASSPGPSGANVLTF

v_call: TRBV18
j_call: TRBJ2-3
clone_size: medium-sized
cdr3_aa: CASSPGPTDTQYF

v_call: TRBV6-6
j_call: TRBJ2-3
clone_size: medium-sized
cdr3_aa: CAGGGAGSSDTQYF

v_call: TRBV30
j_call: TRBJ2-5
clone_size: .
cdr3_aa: CAWSTSGGETQYF

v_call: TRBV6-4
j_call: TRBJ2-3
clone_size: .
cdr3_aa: CASSDAPGTTDTQYF

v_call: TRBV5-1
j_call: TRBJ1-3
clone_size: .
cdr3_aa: CASSQDRPYSGNTIYF

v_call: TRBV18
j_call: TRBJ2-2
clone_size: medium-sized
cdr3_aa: CASSGGPRLTGELFF

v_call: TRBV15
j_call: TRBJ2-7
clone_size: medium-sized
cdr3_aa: CATSRGAGADYSYEQYF